This T cell receptor beta chain was documented in a study of CD8+CD57+ T cells in acquired aplastic anemia (dated by TCRdb to the late 2010s). At the level of the whole study: On average, sorted CD4+ and CD8+ cells yielded around 3.5 ug of extracted DNA, with a range of about 0.17 to 27.4 ug. Beyond this particular receptor, the publication reports: Although 25 to 30 CD8+ CDR3 sequences were shared by patients and controls, these sequences appeared highly expressed in patients and within the immunodominant clones of patients. No significant difference in CD8+ Simpson's diversity was found between patients and healthy controls (P=0.060).

Regarding this clonotype: It has no known antigen specificity. Base-call qualities are not available, and no considerably larger clone is one nucleotide away.

Genomic DNA was used as template for profiling of TCR beta VDJ combinations and CDR3 sequences. TCR repertoire sequencing was run on an Illumina HiSeq 2000. In the source study's methods: Repertoire assessment relied on Simpson's diversity index, CDR3 size and DJ length profiles, and TRBV/TRBJ rearrangement plots. The most abundant DNA sequence in the deep sequencing data was defined as the immunodominant clone. CDR3 amino acid sequences were checked for sharing between subjects and were compared against published repertoires and the VDJdb database. In-frame beta chains were kept once TCRdb had trimmed the public reads at Q25 with fastp and called clones with MiXCR. Entries that share a CDR3 protein sequence are merged under the most common genes and DNA. The V and J calls follow TCRdb's processing rather than the paper's. The sample yields roughly 300,000 distinct CDR3 sequences; approximately 56% were counted once. The ten largest clones take up 6.5% to 10% of the sample.

TCR repertoires of sorted CD4+ and CD8+ blood T cells from severe aplastic anemia patients and healthy subjects were deep-sequenced in the study. Ficoll-Paque density gradient centrifugation was used to isolate peripheral blood mononuclear cells. Before DNA extraction, CD4+ and CD8+ T cells were sorted with FACS or magnetic beads. This clonotype was sampled from a human donor with severe aplastic anemia or a healthy control (not recorded which). Sequencing was carried out using sorted CD4+, CD8+, or CD8+CD57+ T cells (not recorded which) from PBMCs.

The CDR3 reads CASSQDPSTGGRDYEQYF. The nucleotide sequence is TGTGCCAGCAGCCAAGATCCTTCGACGGGGGGGCGCGACTACGAGCAGTACTTC. The rearranged chain carries TRBV4-2 and TRBJ2-7; a stretch of 8 junction bases matches TRBD2. From its cysteine to its phenylalanine, the CDR3 spans 18 amino acids. Only the CDR3 DNA stays, 54 bases, in frame from base 1. The germline V and J ends show losses of 0 bases and 3 bases respectively, and no gene match explains 13 bases of the junction. From the germline V gene, CDR1 is LGHNA and CDR2 is YNFKEQ.